Listed here are 20 T cell receptor beta chains from one sample, sequenced in a study of identical twins. Each CDR3 protein is one row after TCRdb ran MiXCR on the 5' RACE reads. The sample consists of 250,000 to 350,000 distinct CDR3 sequences, just under 9.5% of them appearing once. These same data were also listed under a study on yellow fever vaccine responses in identical twins.

The sample comprised CD8+ T cells sorted from blood. These receptors were obtained from a woman between 18 and 29 years old in good health.

This clonotype was seen repeatedly, ten times or more. The rearrangement joins TRBV7-9 to TRBJ1-1, with D hard to call. The V gene lost 5 bases and the J gene lost 4 bases, with 11 bases spanning the gap. Germline lookup yields CDR1 SEHNR and CDR2 FQNEAQ (reference sequence). The CDR3 covers 13 residues. DNA of the CDR3: TGTGCCAGCAGCCCACCGGGGAGCACTGAAGCTTTCTTT. The encoded protein is CASSPPGSTEAFF.

This chain links TRBV28 with TRBJ2-3, with 10 bases aligning to TRBD1. The CDR3 runs to 16 residues. V was pared by 5 bases and J by 2 bases, with 7 bases of the junction left unmatched. Per germline, CDR1 MDHEN and CDR2 SYDVKM. The CDR3 DNA follows: TGTGCCAGCAGTAGGGACAGGGGACAGGACACAGATACGCAGTATTTT. Translating gives CASSRDRGQDTDTQYF.

This clonotype was counted a few times. The rearrangement links TRBV4-1 to TRBJ2-1; a possible D gene is TRBD2 (7 bases). There are 15 residues in the CDR3. The germline V gene encodes CDR1 MGHRA and CDR2 YSYEKL. The V gene lost 2 bases and the J gene lost 10 bases, with 18 bases spanning the gap. CDR3 in amino acids: CASSQRSGRGYEQFF. The CDR3 region has the DNA TGCGCCAGCAGCCAAAGGTCGGGGAGGGGGTACGAGCAGTTCTTC.

The table lists this clonotype with many counts. CDR3 in amino acids: CASSEAEGTYEQYF. For the CDR3, the DNA is TGCGCCAGCAGCGAAGCCGAGGGGACCTACGAGCAGTACTTC. The rearrangement joins TRBV4-3 to TRBJ2-7; D may correspond to TRBD1 or TRBD2 (5 bases each). This CDR3 has 14 amino acids. Trimming removed 5 bases from V and 2 bases from J, with 13 bases in between. Germline assignment: CDR1 LGHNA and CDR2 YSLEER.

This clonotype was counted between two and nine times. V is TRBV6-1 and J is TRBJ1-4, with TRBD1 matching over 8 bases. CDR1 is MNHNS, CDR2 SASEGT, per germline. V shed 6 bases, J shed 8 bases, and the junction held 8 bases outside the gene matches. This CDR3 has 14 residues. The chain's CDR3 is CASSSRTGNEKLFF. The CDR3 DNA follows: TGTGCCAGCAGCAGTAGGACAGGGAACGAAAAACTGTTTTTT.

At least ten counts were recorded for this clonotype. V gene TRBV28 combines with J gene TRBJ2-7; D is ambiguous. V was clipped by 2 bases and J by 2 bases, with 10 bases between them. CDR3 length: 14 amino acids. Germline lookup yields CDR1 MDHEN and CDR2 SYDVKM. In DNA form, the CDR3 reads TGTGCCAGCAGTTTACACCCAAGGGCCTACGAGCAGTACTTC. Protein sequence: CASSLHPRAYEQYF.

In its sample, this clonotype was seen a few times. The chain uses TRBV5-5 and TRBJ1-5, with D possibly being TRBD1 (5 bases). The V end lost 0 bases, the J end lost 6 bases, and 13 bases lay between the germline ends. The CDR3 has 15 residues. Germline V lookup: CDR1 SGHKS, CDR2 YYEKEE (reference sequence). The CDR3 region has the DNA TGTGCCAGCAGCTTGGAGTTAGGGAGGGGTCAGCCCCAGCATTTT. Protein product: CASSLELGRGQPQHF.

V and J are TRBV12-3 or TRBV12-4 and TRBJ2-7; 10 nucleotides align to TRBD2. The length of the CDR3 is 17 residues. Trimming took 5 bases from V and 7 from J; bases not matched to a gene: 17. The CDR3 sequence: CASSLTPALAGVGEQYF. The CDR3 nucleotides are TGTGCCAGCAGTCTAACCCCTGCTCTAGCGGGAGTAGGGGAGCAGTACTTC.

This clonotype has ten or more counts. The genes are TRBV6-2 or TRBV6-3 and TRBJ1-5; D is undetermined. Germline V gives CDR1 MNHEY, CDR2 SVGEGT. This CDR3 has 14 amino acids. Trimming removed 2 bases from V and 5 bases from J, with 10 bases in between. DNA for the CDR3: TGTGCCAGCAGTTACCCGCGGGGAGATCAGCCCCAGCATTTT. It translates to CASSYPRGDQPQHF.

In its sample, this clonotype was seen many times. This sequence joins TRBV7-8 and TRBJ2-2; the match to TRBD2 covers 14 bases. The germline V gene has CDR1 SGHVS and CDR2 FQNEAQ. CDR3 length: 19 amino acids. The V gene end was trimmed by 4 bases and the J gene end by 4 bases; junction bases not matched to a gene: 11. In DNA form, the CDR3 reads TGTGCCAGCAGCTCTGGACTAGCGGGGGGCCCGGCGGTCACCGGGGAGCTGTTTTTT. It encodes CASSSGLAGGPAVTGELFF.

This clonotype was detected only a few times. The chain combines TRBV2 with TRBJ2-1; the D is unclear. This CDR3 is built from 13 residues. Between the trimmed V and J ends, which lost 9 bases and 9 bases, there was a span of 18 bases. Germline CDR1 reads SNHLY; CDR2 reads FYNNEI. CDR3 coding DNA: TGTGCCAGAAAAATGGGGTATGAGGCTGAGCAGTTCTTC. This translates into CARKMGYEAEQFF.

This clonotype was seen many times. This chain connects TRBV6-2 or TRBV6-3 to TRBJ2-3; D ambiguous. The CDR3 runs 12 residues. V was pared by 5 bases and J by 2 bases, with 5 bases between. Germline values: CDR1 MNHEY, CDR2 SVGEGT. The CDR3 sequence is CASSTITDTQYF. The CDR3 DNA sequence: TGTGCCAGCAGTACCATCACAGATACGCAGTATTTT.

The V gene is TRBV27, the J gene TRBJ2-7; 9 positions match TRBD1. With 6 bases clipped from V and 3 bases from J, the junction kept 6 bases outside the gene matches. Germline assignment: CDR1 MNHEY and CDR2 SMNVEV (reference sequence). The CDR3 has 14 amino acids. The CDR3 reads CASSWGQGVYEQYF. CDR3 sequence (DNA): TGTGCCAGCAGCTGGGGACAGGGAGTCTACGAGCAGTACTTC.

At least ten counts were recorded for this clonotype. The genes are TRBV6-5 and TRBJ2-7; 9 bases are shared with TRBD1. CDR1 is MNHEY and CDR2 is SVGAGI in the germline V gene. This CDR3 region has 14 residues. The J segment lost 6 bases and the V segment lost 2 bases, leaving 5 bases of the junction unmatched. The DNA of the CDR3 is TGTGCCAGCAGTTACCCCGGGACAGGGTCCGAGCAGTACTTC. Translated, it gives CASSYPGTGSEQYF.

This clonotype has at least ten counts. V usage is TRBV20-1 and J usage is TRBJ1-3, with unresolved D. The CDR3 runs 14 residues. With 0 bases removed from V and 3 bases from J, the gap between germline ends came to 9 bases. Germline CDR1 and CDR2: DFQATT and SNEGSKA (reference sequence). The CDR3 spells CSAREGGFGNTIYF. In nucleotides, the CDR3 is TGCAGTGCTAGAGAGGGAGGGTTTGGAAACACCATATATTTT.

This clonotype was found many times. The chain has TRBV7-9 and TRBJ1-5; D uncertain. The CDR3 is made up of 13 amino acids. Germline-derived CDR1 and CDR2 are SEHNR and FQNEAQ (reference sequence). Trimming pared 1 base from V and 5 bases from J, leaving 6 bases between. CDR3: CASSLDSYQPQHF. For the CDR3, the DNA is TGTGCCAGCAGCTTAGACAGTTATCAGCCCCAGCATTTT.

The chain uses TRBV28 and TRBJ2-3; D perhaps matches TRBD2 (6 bases). This CDR3 has 13 residues. V lost 3 bases, J lost 5 bases, and 9 bases lay in between. Germline V gene data show CDR1 as MDHEN and CDR2 as SYDVKM. This CDR3 is CASSFPGVDTQYF. The CDR3 DNA reads as TGTGCCAGCAGTTTCCCGGGGGTAGATACGCAGTATTTT.

The chain couples TRBV19 to TRBJ1-1; D is possibly TRBD1 (6 bases). This CDR3 spans 15 amino acids. CDR1 LNHDA and CDR2 SQIVND come from the germline V gene (reference sequence). Between the trimmed V and J ends, which lost 5 bases and 4 bases, there was a span of 17 bases. The CDR3: CASSLQDRLGTEAFF. The CDR3 bases are TGTGCCAGTAGTCTACAGGACAGATTGGGCACTGAAGCTTTCTTT.

This clonotype was counted ten times or more. The CDR3 loop is CASSQGLAATNEKLFF. CDR3 nucleotide sequence: TGCGCCAGCAGCCAAGGACTTGCTGCAACTAATGAAAAACTGTTTTTT. This chain uses TRBV4-3 with TRBJ1-4; D is unclear. Germline lookup yields CDR1 LGHNA and CDR2 YSLEER. CDR3 length equals 16 residues. Between the trimmed V and J ends, which lost 1 base and 0 bases, there was a span of 9 bases.

This clonotype was counted ten times or more. The chain links TRBV15 to TRBJ2-3; 8 bases are shared with TRBD1. CDR1 and CDR2 from the germline V gene are LNHNV and YYDKDF (reference sequence). The J segment lost 0 bases and the V segment lost 3 bases, leaving 5 bases of the junction unmatched. This CDR3 has 16 amino acids. The CDR3 is CATSSHRGVSTDTQYF. CDR3 DNA sequence: TGTGCCACCAGCAGTCACAGGGGGGTGAGCACAGATACGCAGTATTTT.